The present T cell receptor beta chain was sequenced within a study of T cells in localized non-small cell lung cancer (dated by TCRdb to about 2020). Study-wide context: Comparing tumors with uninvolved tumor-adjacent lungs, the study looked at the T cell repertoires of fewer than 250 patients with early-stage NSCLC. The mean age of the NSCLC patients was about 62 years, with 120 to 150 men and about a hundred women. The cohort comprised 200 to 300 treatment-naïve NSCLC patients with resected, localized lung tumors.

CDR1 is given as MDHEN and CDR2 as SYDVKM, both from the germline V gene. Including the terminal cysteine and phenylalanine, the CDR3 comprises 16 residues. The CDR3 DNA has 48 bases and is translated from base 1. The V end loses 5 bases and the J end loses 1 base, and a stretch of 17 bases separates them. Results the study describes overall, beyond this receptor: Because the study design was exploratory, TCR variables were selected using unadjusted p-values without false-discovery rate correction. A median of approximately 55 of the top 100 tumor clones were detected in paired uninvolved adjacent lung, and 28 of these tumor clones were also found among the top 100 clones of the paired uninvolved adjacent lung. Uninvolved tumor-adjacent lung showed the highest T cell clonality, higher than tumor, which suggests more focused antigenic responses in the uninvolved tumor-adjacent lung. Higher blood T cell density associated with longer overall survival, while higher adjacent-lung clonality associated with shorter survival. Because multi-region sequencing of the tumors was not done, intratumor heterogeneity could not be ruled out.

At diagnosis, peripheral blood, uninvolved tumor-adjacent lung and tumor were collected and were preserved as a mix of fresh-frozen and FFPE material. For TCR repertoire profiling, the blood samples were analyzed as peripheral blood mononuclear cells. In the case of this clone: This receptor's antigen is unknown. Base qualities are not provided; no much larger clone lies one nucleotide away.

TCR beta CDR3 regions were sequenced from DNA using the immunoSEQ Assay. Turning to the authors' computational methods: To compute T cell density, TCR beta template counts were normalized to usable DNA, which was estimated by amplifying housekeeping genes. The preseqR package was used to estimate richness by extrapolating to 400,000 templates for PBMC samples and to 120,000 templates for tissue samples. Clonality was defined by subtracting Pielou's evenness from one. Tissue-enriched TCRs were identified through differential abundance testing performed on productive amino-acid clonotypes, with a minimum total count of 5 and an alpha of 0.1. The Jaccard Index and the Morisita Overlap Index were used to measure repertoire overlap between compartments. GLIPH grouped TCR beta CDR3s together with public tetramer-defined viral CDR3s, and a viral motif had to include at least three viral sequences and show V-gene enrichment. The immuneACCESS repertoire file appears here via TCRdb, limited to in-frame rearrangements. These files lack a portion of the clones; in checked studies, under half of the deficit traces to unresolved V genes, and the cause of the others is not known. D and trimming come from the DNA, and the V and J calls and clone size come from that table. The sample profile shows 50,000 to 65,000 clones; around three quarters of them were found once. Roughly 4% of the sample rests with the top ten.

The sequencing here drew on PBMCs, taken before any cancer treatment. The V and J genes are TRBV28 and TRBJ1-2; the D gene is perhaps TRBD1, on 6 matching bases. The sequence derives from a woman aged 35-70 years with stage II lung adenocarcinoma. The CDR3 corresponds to CASSRSRTVFNYGYTF. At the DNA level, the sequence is TGTGCCAGCAGTAGGTCACGGACAGTATTTAACTATGGCTACACCTTC.